One and the same sample provided the 31 T cell receptor beta chains below, sequenced in a study of blood T cell repertoires in COVID-19. Assay: immunoSEQ multiplex PCR; the TCRdb copy retains only in-frame clones and omits some. Altogether about 34,000 clones are present, roughly three quarters being singletons, with the ten largest covering about a sixth. Specimen: peripheral blood. The receptors here all came from a human donor in a cohort sampled during active COVID-19.

The CDR3 region is CASSPRPNSPLHF. For the CDR3, the DNA is TGTGCCAGCAGCCCCCGTCCTAATTCACCCCTCCACTTT. The rearrangement joins TRBV4-2 to TRBJ1-6; D gene ambiguous. The germline gives CDR1 LGHNA, CDR2 YNFKEQ. This CDR3 spans 13 amino acids. Trimming removed 4 bases from V and 6 bases from J, with 7 bases in between.

This clone was observed a single time. The chain joins TRBV11-2 to TRBJ2-5; TRBD2 agrees at 7 bases. Germline CDR1 SGHAT, CDR2 FQNNGV. After removal of 4 bases from V and 2 bases from J, the junction contained 4 bases not matched to a gene. This CDR3 is built from 14 residues. The CDR3 nucleotides are TGTGCCAGCAGCTCCCAGGGACTACAAGAGACCCAGTACTTC. Its translation: CASSSQGLQETQYF.

J is TRBJ2-3 and V is TRBV18, with 9 positions matching TRBD2. J was trimmed by 1 base and V by 3 bases; bases with no gene match: 11. CDR1 KGHSH and CDR2 LQKENI come from the germline V gene. The CDR3 covers 18 residues. The chain's CDR3 is CASSPTQIRLAGTDTQYF. CDR3 sequence (DNA): TGTGCCAGCTCACCCACACAAATCCGACTAGCGGGCACAGATACGCAGTATTTT.

This clone has a handful of counts. As DNA, the CDR3 is TGTGCCAGCAGTCTACAGGGGGAGTTTTTGGGGACCCAGTACTTC. It codes for CASSLQGEFLGTQYF. V and J are TRBV11-2 and TRBJ2-5; TRBD1 matches 8 bases. J gave up 7 bases and V 6 bases, and 13 bases lay outside the gene matches. The CDR3 length is 15 residues. From germline, CDR1 is SGHAT and CDR2 FQNNGV.

CDR3 amino acids: CASSALGRNTEAFF. Written as DNA, the CDR3 is TGTGCCAGCAGCGCTCTTGGGAGGAACACTGAAGCTTTCTTT. The gene calls are TRBV13 and TRBJ1-1; D ambiguous. The CDR3 is 14 amino acids. V gave up 5 bases and J gave up 1 base, with 11 bases separating them. Per the germline V gene, CDR1 is PRHDT and CDR2 is FYEKMQ (reference sequence).

This rearrangement joins TRBV29-1 to TRBJ2-6; maybe TRBD2 (7 bases). Trimming took 6 bases from V and 0 from J, leaving 18 bases between them. The CDR3 consists of 17 residues. Germline CDR1 reads SQVTM; CDR2 reads ANQGSEA. The CDR3 protein is CSVAGLGGISGANVLTF. As DNA, the CDR3 is TGCAGCGTCGCTGGACTAGGGGGAATCTCTGGGGCCAACGTCCTGACTTTC.

V usage is TRBV19 and J usage is TRBJ1-2; 7 positions agree with TRBD1. The CDR3 is made up of 13 amino acids. CDR1 is LNHDA and CDR2 is SQIVND in the germline V gene (reference sequence). Germline trimming cut 4 bases from V and 8 bases from J; bases unmatched to any gene: 7. CDR3 sequence (DNA): TGTGCCAGTAGTACTCGAGCGACAGGGGGCTACACCTTC. The encoded protein is CASSTRATGGYTF.

The chain couples TRBV11-2 to TRBJ2-7; D gene ambiguous. V shed 6 bases and J shed 1 base, with 4 bases lying between them. In germline, CDR1 is SGHAT, CDR2 FQNNGV. This CDR3 comprises 11 residues. The CDR3 spells CASRSSYEQYF. CDR3 nucleotide sequence: TGTGCCAGCAGGTCTTCCTACGAGCAGTACTTC.

J is TRBJ2-1 and V is TRBV19; 10 bases are a match to TRBD2. Germline V gene data show CDR1 as LNHDA and CDR2 as SQIVND (reference sequence). The CDR3 runs 16 residues. Trimming took 6 bases from V and 8 from J; bases not matched to a gene: 13. DNA for the CDR3: TGTGCCAGTAGCCCCCATAGGAGCGGGAGGGCCCATGAGCAGTTCTTC. This sequence encodes CASSPHRSGRAHEQFF.

The chain carries TRBV5-1 and TRBJ2-5; D might be TRBD1 (6 bases). Germline values: CDR1 SGHRS, CDR2 YFSETQ. V was cut by 2 bases and J by 7 bases, with 15 bases left in between. This CDR3 is built from 14 residues. The CDR3 sequence is CASSFETGIGTQYF. CDR3 nucleotides: TGCGCCAGCAGCTTCGAAACAGGGATTGGGACCCAGTACTTC.

V and J are TRBV18 and TRBJ1-1, with D possibly TRBD1 on 6 matching bases. CDR1 and CDR2 (germline): KGHSH, LQKENI. V dropped 3 bases and J dropped 2 bases, with 10 bases sitting between them. The CDR3 runs to 14 residues. Here the CDR3 DNA reads TGTGCCAGCTCACCTGACAGGAAAAACACTGAAGCTTTCTTT. Translated, it gives CASSPDRKNTEAFF.

The V and J genes are TRBV7-9 and TRBJ1-5; D is ambiguous. Trimming left V 1 base short and J 0 bases short, with 13 bases between. CDR1 is SEHNR, CDR2 FQNEAQ, per germline (reference sequence). The CDR3 has 17 amino acids. CDR3 protein: CASSLGAGVYSNQPQHF. The CDR3, as DNA: TGTGCCAGCAGCTTAGGGGCAGGCGTATATAGCAATCAGCCCCAGCATTTT.

This clone was counted ten times or more. The gene calls are TRBV5-8 and TRBJ1-4, with D uncertain. Trimming took off 3 bases at V and 2 bases at J, with 17 bases between the two ends. The CDR3 spans 17 residues. Germline V CDR1 and CDR2: SGHTS, YDEGEE. The CDR3 coding sequence is TGTGCCAGCAGCTCGAGACTAGGGATGGCGACTAATGAAAAACTGTTTTTT. Residues: CASSSRLGMATNEKLFF.

The chain couples TRBV6-6 to TRBJ2-7; D is undetermined. V was trimmed by 4 bases and J by 3 bases, leaving 13 bases between them. The CDR3 spans 14 residues. The germline CDR1 and CDR2 sequences are MNHNY and SVGAGI (reference sequence). The CDR3 region has the DNA TGTGCCAGCAGTTCTCGACTGGAAGTCTACGAGCAGTACTTC. Translation: CASSSRLEVYEQYF.

This chain connects TRBV7-8 to TRBJ1-5; no reliable D call. This CDR3 has 16 residues. CDR1 and CDR2 from the germline V gene are SGHVS and FQNEAQ. With 5 bases removed from V and 0 bases from J, the gap between germline ends came to 14 bases. The CDR3 nucleotides are TGTGCCAGCAGCCCATTCGAGGGCAGTAGCAATCAGCCCCAGCATTTT. Amino acids: CASSPFEGSSNQPQHF.

The rearrangement joins TRBV5-1 to TRBJ1-6; 7 positions match TRBD1. Looked up from germline, CDR1 is SGHRS and CDR2 is YFSETQ. Trimming removed 0 bases from V and 4 bases from J; junction bases left unmatched: 7. CDR3 length equals 17 residues. The CDR3 reads CASSLAVTGRYNSPLHF. In nucleotides, the CDR3 is TGCGCCAGCAGCTTGGCCGTGACAGGGCGTTATAATTCACCCCTCCACTTT.

This chain joins TRBV29-1 and TRBJ1-2, with TRBD1 as a possible D gene (5 bases). V lost 6 bases and J lost 4, with 21 bases in between. The CDR3 spans 15 residues. Per the germline V gene, CDR1 is SQVTM and CDR2 is ANQGSEA. The CDR3 is CSVVGRGRRGYGYTF. CDR3 DNA sequence: TGCAGCGTAGTAGGAAGGGGCCGTCGTGGCTATGGCTACACCTTC.

In its sample, this clone was seen a few times. The chain recombines TRBV7-2 with TRBJ2-1, with D possibly matching TRBD1 (6 bases). The CDR3 runs to 12 residues. In germline, CDR1 is SGHTA, CDR2 FQGNSA. V was pared by 1 base and J by 15 bases, with 13 bases between. In DNA form, the CDR3 reads TGTGCCAGCAGCTTAGGAGGGGGATTGTGGTTCTTC. As protein: CASSLGGGLWFF.

CDR3 DNA sequence: TGTGCCAGTAACAGGGGGCCCACACGCACCGGGGAGCTGTTTTTT. Protein sequence: CASNRGPTRTGELFF. The chain joins TRBV7-2 to TRBJ2-2; 9 nucleotides match TRBD1. With V trimmed by 9 bases and J by 4 bases, 9 bases remained unmatched. The CDR3 consists of 15 residues. CDR1 is SGHTA and CDR2 is FQGNSA in the germline V gene.

The chain recombines TRBV9 with TRBJ2-3; D call uncertain. This CDR3 is built from 14 residues. Per germline, CDR1 SGDLS and CDR2 YYNGEE. V shed 1 base and J shed 6 bases, with 12 bases lying between them. The CDR3 spells CASSVKMAADTQYF. CDR3 sequence (DNA): TGTGCCAGCAGCGTAAAAATGGCTGCCGATACGCAGTATTTT.

The rearrangement links TRBV19 to TRBJ1-4, with 10 bases identical to TRBD1. The CDR3 has 15 amino acids. Germline V gene data show CDR1 as LNHDA and CDR2 as SQIVND (reference sequence). J gave up 5 bases and V 6 bases, and 6 bases lay outside the gene matches. This CDR3 reads CASRRPGQGNEKLFF. As DNA, the CDR3 is TGTGCCAGTAGGAGACCGGGACAGGGGAATGAAAAACTGTTTTTT.

The chain joins TRBV19 to TRBJ2-7; weak D call: TRBD1 (5 bases). Germline CDR1 LNHDA, CDR2 SQIVND (reference sequence). Trimming removed 6 bases at V and 0 bases at J, with 12 bases between. The CDR3 spans 14 residues. CDR3 DNA sequence: TGTGCCAGTAGGCGACAGATAAGCTCCTACGAGCAGTACTTC. This translates into CASRRQISSYEQYF.

V usage is TRBV5-8 and J usage is TRBJ2-1; D may be TRBD1 (6 bases). The V end was cut by 5 bases, the J end by 4 bases, with 13 bases between. CDR3 length equals 14 residues. Germline lookup yields CDR1 SGHTS and CDR2 YDEGEE. The CDR3 loop reads CASRTWDIYNEQFF. The CDR3 DNA reads TGTGCCAGCAGGACATGGGACATATACAATGAGCAGTTCTTC. The complete variable domain, with remaining parts taken from reference TRBV5-8 and TRBJ2-1, reads EAGVTQSPTHLIKTRGQQATLRCSPISGHTSVYWYQQALGLGLQFLLWYDEGEERNRGNFPPRFSGRQFPNYSSELNVNALELEDSALYLCASRTWDIYNEQFFGPGTRLTVL.

CDR3 DNA sequence: TGTGCCAGCAGTTTCTGGACAGGCCCCAGGGGCACCGGGGAGCTGTTTTTT. Translating gives CASSFWTGPRGTGELFF. The chain has TRBV28 and TRBJ2-2, with 7 bases fitting TRBD1. The germline V gene encodes CDR1 MDHEN and CDR2 SYDVKM. The CDR3 has 17 residues. J lost 4 bases, V lost 3 bases, and 11 bases had no gene match.

There are many counts of this clone. The chain recombines TRBV28 with TRBJ2-5, with TRBD2 matching 9 bases. V lost 8 bases to trimming and J lost 4 bases; unmatched junction nucleotides: 11. In germline, CDR1 is MDHEN, CDR2 SYDVKM. The CDR3 spans 15 residues. The CDR3 sequence: CASGGSGRGRETQYF. The CDR3 DNA reads as TGTGCCAGCGGGGGTAGCGGGAGAGGGAGAGAGACCCAGTACTTC.

The chain combines TRBV10-3 with TRBJ2-3; D gene ambiguous. The CDR3 contains 13 residues. Germline V lookup: CDR1 ENHRY, CDR2 SYGVKD. V lost 0 bases and J 11 bases, leaving 12 bases between the germline ends. In DNA form, the CDR3 reads TGTGCCATCAGTGAGTCGATAGCTCTCTTGCAGTATTTT. Translating it yields CAISESIALLQYF.

The genes are TRBV28 and TRBJ2-7; D is ambiguous. Trimming pared 7 bases from V and 1 base from J, leaving 20 bases between. From germline, CDR1 is MDHEN and CDR2 SYDVKM. The CDR3 length is 16 residues. Here the CDR3 DNA reads TGTGCCAGCATCAGTCGTTACAGAACGACATCCTACGAGCAGTACTTC. Its translation is CASISRYRTTSYEQYF. Combining the CDR3 with reference TRBV28 and TRBJ2-7 gives the whole variable domain DVKVTQSSRYLVKRTGEKVFLECVQDMDHENMFWYRQDPGLGLRLIYFSYDVKMKEKGDIPEGYSVSREKKERFSLILESASTNQTSMYLCASISRYRTTSYEQYFGPGTRLTVT.

J is TRBJ1-1 and V is TRBV18, with no clear D. From germline, CDR1 is KGHSH and CDR2 LQKENI. This CDR3 region has 14 residues. V was pared by 3 bases and J by 2 bases, with 10 bases between. This CDR3 reads CASSPLPDNTEAFF. In DNA form, the CDR3 reads TGTGCCAGCTCACCCCTTCCAGATAACACTGAAGCTTTCTTT.

The chain has TRBV12-1 and TRBJ2-7; the DNA was not used to check the table's D call, TRBD2. TRBV12-1 corresponds to a pseudogene. CDR3 length: 17 amino acids. As DNA, the CDR3 is TGTGCCAGCAGCCGCCCGCTGGGTAGCGGGAGTCTCCACGAGCAGTACTTC. Translated, it gives CASSRPLGSGSLHEQYF.

Only one count was recorded for this clone. The rearrangement links TRBV19 to TRBJ1-5; D possibly corresponds to TRBD1 (6 bases). CDR3 length: 15 residues. The germline V and J ends were trimmed by 6 bases and 3 bases, with 15 bases remaining between them. Per germline, CDR1 LNHDA and CDR2 SQIVND (reference sequence). For the CDR3, the DNA is TGTGCCAGTAGGGAGGACAGCACACTCAATCAGCCCCAGCATTTT. It codes for CASREDSTLNQPQHF.

The CDR3 coding sequence is TGTGCCAGCAGCATTAGACTAGACAGTGCAGATACGCAGTATTTT. Amino acid sequence: CASSIRLDSADTQYF. The chain uses TRBV5-5 and TRBJ2-3; D might be TRBD2 (6 bases). Trimming took 4 bases from V and 4 from J, leaving 16 bases between them. The CDR3 length is 15 residues. CDR1 and CDR2 (germline): SGHKS, YYEKEE (reference sequence).